These 32 T cell receptor beta chains came from one sample sequenced in a study of T cells in Graves' hyperthyroidism and ophthalmopathy. Amplified TCR beta CDR3 regions came from RNA transcripts. Primed by the HTBI set, a first-round RT-PCR was run on the TCR CDR3. Using its own MiXCR run on the multiplex PCR reads, TCRdb lists one record per CDR3 protein. Found here are roughly 300,000 distinct CDR3 sequences, 11% to 15% of them singletons; the top ten hold 20% to 25%. The sequenced material came from blood. These receptors all stem from a woman aged 25 to 45 with Graves' hyperthyroidism.

This rearrangement joins TRBV4-1 to TRBJ2-5; D is unresolved. The CDR3 loop spans 14 amino acids. Germline V gene data show CDR1 as MGHRA and CDR2 as YSYEKL. The ends were cut back, 0 bases at V and 5 bases at J, with 10 bases in the middle. CDR3 protein: CASSQDERRETQYF. The CDR3 nucleotides read TGCGCCAGCAGCCAAGATGAGAGACGTGAGACCCAGTACTTC.

The CDR3 bases are TGTGCCAGCAGCGTGTATGATACGGGGGGTTACAATGAGCAGTTCTTC. Protein sequence: CASSVYDTGGYNEQFF. The rearrangement joins TRBV5-8 to TRBJ2-1; TRBD2 matches at 7 bases. The CDR3 is 16 residues long. V trimming: 4 bases; J trimming: 4 bases; junction bases outside the gene matches: 11. Germline CDR1 and CDR2: SGHTS and YDEGEE.

This clonotype was detected ten times or more. The V call is TRBV15, the J call TRBJ2-2; D possibly matches TRBD1 or TRBD2 (6 bases each). V lost 5 bases and J 5 bases, leaving 27 bases between the germline ends. Germline V gives CDR1 LNHNV, CDR2 YYDKDF (reference sequence). This CDR3 is built from 19 residues. CDR3 amino acids: CATSPTLAGHHPRTGELFF. DNA of the CDR3: TGTGCCACCAGCCCAACCCTGGCGGGACACCATCCTCGGACCGGGGAGCTGTTTTTT.

This clonotype was counted ten times or more. This sequence joins TRBV15 and TRBJ1-2; no clear D gene. Germline V gene sequence: CDR1 LNHNV, CDR2 YYDKDF (reference sequence). The CDR3 totals 13 residues. V lost 1 base and J 2 bases, leaving 5 bases between the germline ends. CDR3 in amino acids: CATSRGGNYGYTF. DNA for the CDR3: TGTGCCACCAGCAGAGGGGGAAACTATGGCTACACCTTC.

This clonotype was found a few times. The chain is built from TRBV29-1 and TRBJ1-6; D gene unclear. The CDR3 contains 13 residues. Trimming removed 5 bases at V and 7 bases at J, with 12 bases between. The V gene's germline CDR1 is SQVTM and CDR2 ANQGSEA. CDR3 in amino acids: CSVLDGENSPLHF. In nucleotides, the CDR3 is TGCAGCGTTTTGGACGGAGAGAATTCACCCCTCCACTTT. The full variable domain, rest sourced from reference TRBV29-1 and TRBJ1-6, is SAVISQKPSRDICQRGTSLTIQCQVDSQVTMMFWYRQQPGQSLTLIATANQGSEATYESGFVIDKFPISRPNLTFSTLTVSNMSPEDSSIYLCSVLDGENSPLHFGNGTRLTVT.

This clonotype was observed at least ten times. The gene calls are TRBV12-3 or TRBV12-4 and TRBJ2-5; no firm D call. V was trimmed by 5 bases and J by 2 bases, leaving 15 bases between them. The CDR3 is 15 residues long. In DNA, the CDR3 is TGTGCCAGCAGTCGACCCGGAGATGGACAAGAGACCCAGTACTTC. Protein product: CASSRPGDGQETQYF.

This clonotype was detected a few times. V and J are TRBV29-1 and TRBJ2-7; no definite D call. Trimming removed 4 bases at V and 3 bases at J, with 7 bases between. The germline V gene encodes CDR1 SQVTM and CDR2 ANQGSEA. This CDR3 has 11 residues. The CDR3 sequence is CSVGAIYEQYF. In DNA, the CDR3 is TGCAGCGTTGGGGCGATCTACGAGCAGTACTTC.

The chain is built from TRBV30 and TRBJ2-3; the match to TRBD2 covers 8 bases. The V segment lost 5 bases and the J segment 1 base; nucleotides outside the gene matches: 8. The length of the CDR3 is 15 residues. The germline V gene has CDR1 GTSNPN and CDR2 SVGIG (reference sequence). The DNA of the CDR3 is TGTGCCTGGGGGTTGTGGCGGGAGGGCACAGATACGCAGTATTTT. The encoded protein is CAWGLWREGTDTQYF.

This clonotype was counted ten times or more. The chain links TRBV7-3 to TRBJ2-3; D is tentatively TRBD1 or TRBD2 (5 bases each). The V and J ends lost 5 bases and 6 bases respectively, with 27 bases between them. This CDR3 contains 18 residues. Germline lookup yields CDR1 SGHTA and CDR2 FQGTGA. CDR3 residues: CASSKRARQSLGEDTQYF. CDR3 DNA: TGTGCCAGCAGCAAAAGGGCCCGACAGTCCCTGGGGGAGGATACGCAGTATTTT. The full variable domain, in which reference TRBV7-3 and TRBJ2-3 provide the parts outside the CDR3, is GAGVSQTPSNKVTEKGKYVELRCDPISGHTALYWYRQSLGQGPEFLIYFQGTGAADDSGLPNDRFFAVRPEGSVSTLKIQRTERGDSAVYLCASSKRARQSLGEDTQYFGPGTRLTVL.

This clonotype was detected ten times or more. The V call is TRBV20-1, the J call TRBJ2-5; TRBD2 agrees at 8 bases. The CDR3 totals 14 residues. Trimming at V came to 6 bases and at J to 7 bases, leaving 13 bases not matched to a gene. Germline CDR1 DFQATT, CDR2 SNEGSKA (reference sequence). Here the CDR3 reads CSARTGLGIGTQYF. The CDR3 coding sequence is TGCAGTGCCAGAACGGGACTAGGGATTGGGACCCAGTACTTC.

This clonotype was recorded many times. The rearrangement links TRBV7-6 to TRBJ2-7, with a tentative D call TRBD2 (6 bases). Trimming took 5 bases from V and 6 from J, leaving 17 bases between them. This CDR3 is 14 amino acids long. Germline values: CDR1 SGHVS, CDR2 FNYEAQ. The CDR3 protein is CASSGGSRAGEQYF. Here the CDR3 DNA reads TGTGCCAGCAGCGGGGGATCCCGAGCGGGCGAGCAGTACTTC.

The V gene is TRBV20-1, the J gene TRBJ2-1, with 8 bases fitting TRBD2. The CDR3 has 13 amino acids. From germline, CDR1 is DFQATT and CDR2 SNEGSKA (reference sequence). Losses at the gene ends were 2 bases for V and 8 bases for J; bases not matched to a gene: 5. The CDR3 protein is CSARRLASHEQFF. CDR3 DNA sequence: TGCAGTGCTAGAAGACTAGCGTCACATGAGCAGTTCTTC.

This clonotype came up many times. The rearrangement joins TRBV12-3 or TRBV12-4 to TRBJ1-2; the D gene is possibly TRBD1 (6 bases). This CDR3 region has 15 residues. V shed 5 bases and J shed 9 bases, with 22 bases lying between them. The CDR3 coding sequence is TGTGCCAGCAGTCCCCTAAGTGGGGGGGCGCGGAGCTACACCTTC. It encodes CASSPLSGGARSYTF.

The CDR3 coding sequence is TGTGCCAGCAGCTTTGCTAGCGGGAGGGTGGTAGATGAGCAGTTCTTC. It yields the protein CASSFASGRVVDEQFF. The genes are TRBV7-9 and TRBJ2-1, with TRBD2 matching 12 bases. CDR1 is SEHNR, CDR2 FQNEAQ, per germline (reference sequence). The CDR3 spans 16 residues. V shed 3 bases, J shed 8 bases, and the junction held 8 bases outside the gene matches.

This sequence joins TRBV29-1 and TRBJ2-3; D might be TRBD2 (7 bases). Trimming removed 4 bases at V and 3 bases at J, with 17 bases between. Germline loops: CDR1 SQVTM, CDR2 ANQGSEA. The CDR3 has 15 amino acids. The CDR3 DNA sequence: TGCAGCGTTGGCTTTGGGGGGGCCGGGACAGATACGCAGTATTTT. It codes for CSVGFGGAGTDTQYF.

The chain couples TRBV29-1 to TRBJ2-7; 8 nucleotides line up with TRBD1. V trimming: 4 bases; J trimming: 4 bases; junction bases outside the gene matches: 3. From germline, CDR1 is SQVTM and CDR2 ANQGSEA. The CDR3 covers 12 residues. CDR3 loop: CSVGTGNYEQYF. CDR3 nucleotide sequence: TGCAGCGTTGGGACAGGGAATTACGAGCAGTACTTC.

This clonotype has a handful of counts. The CDR3 loop is CASSLPGLVGADTQYF. The CDR3, as DNA: TGTGCCAGCAGTCTACCGGGACTAGTGGGAGCGGATACGCAGTATTTT. The J gene is TRBJ2-3, the V gene TRBV12-3 or TRBV12-4, with 8 bases aligning to TRBD2. Trimming took 5 bases from V and 6 from J; bases not matched to a gene: 13. This CDR3 comprises 16 residues.

Many counts were recorded for this clonotype. The CDR3: CASSQDRGHADTQYF. CDR3 DNA sequence: TGTGCCAGCAGCCAAGATCGGGGCCACGCAGATACGCAGTATTTT. This chain links TRBV3-1 with TRBJ2-3; D tentatively reads TRBD1 or TRBD2 (5 bases each). V lost 0 bases and J lost 4, with 11 bases in between. Germline V gene lookup returns CDR1 LGHDT and CDR2 YNNKEL (reference sequence). The CDR3 totals 15 residues.

The rearrangement links TRBV28 to TRBJ2-5; TRBD1 is a possible D gene (6 bases). Between the trimmed V and J ends, which lost 7 bases and 1 base, there was a span of 13 bases. Germline loops: CDR1 MDHEN, CDR2 SYDVKM. CDR3 length equals 14 residues. The CDR3 DNA is TGTGCCAGCATAACAGGCAGGGGCCAAGAGACCCAGTACTTC. Amino acids: CASITGRGQETQYF.

This clonotype showed up just a few times. V is TRBV4-3 and J is TRBJ2-5; 11 bases line up with TRBD2. The CDR3 runs 18 residues. Germline V gene sequence: CDR1 LGHNA, CDR2 YSLEER. V was pared by 1 base and J by 4 bases, with 11 bases of the junction left unmatched. Here the CDR3 reads CASSQVTSGRGAGETQYF. In nucleotides, the CDR3 is TGCGCCAGCAGCCAAGTCACTAGCGGGAGAGGCGCAGGAGAGACCCAGTACTTC.

J is TRBJ2-3 and V is TRBV9; maybe TRBD2 (8 bases). From germline, CDR1 is SGDLS and CDR2 YYNGEE. V lost 0 bases and J lost 4, with 18 bases in between. This CDR3 spans 17 amino acids. The CDR3 reads CASSVEQGTSRADTQYF. In nucleotides, the CDR3 is TGTGCCAGCAGCGTAGAACAGGGGACTAGTCGGGCAGATACGCAGTATTTT.

This clonotype was counted many times. The chain recombines TRBV6-2 or TRBV6-3 with TRBJ2-1; D is undetermined. The germline V and J ends were trimmed by 4 bases and 4 bases, with 11 bases remaining between them. CDR3 length: 14 residues. Germline-derived CDR1 and CDR2 are MNHEY and SVGEGT. This CDR3 reads CASSLATDYNEQFF. CDR3 nucleotides: TGTGCCAGCAGTTTGGCGACCGATTACAATGAGCAGTTCTTC.

This clonotype was detected once. The chain joins TRBV3-1 to TRBJ2-5; 9 bases align to TRBD1. This CDR3 spans 15 amino acids. V was pared by 5 bases and J by 3 bases, with 7 bases of the junction left unmatched. Germline loops: CDR1 LGHDT, CDR2 YNNKEL (reference sequence). CDR3 amino acids: CASSYRGPEEETQYF. CDR3 DNA: TGTGCCAGCAGCTACAGGGGGCCAGAAGAAGAGACCCAGTACTTC.

The genes are TRBV20-1 and TRBJ2-1, with a tentative D call TRBD1 (5 bases). From germline, CDR1 is DFQATT and CDR2 SNEGSKA (reference sequence). Trimming shortened V by 6 bases and J by 3 bases, and 15 bases separated the two germline ends. The CDR3 is made up of 14 amino acids. The CDR3 nucleotides are TGCAGTGCCCAACACGACAGACACTACAATGAGCAGTTCTTC. Encoded protein: CSAQHDRHYNEQFF.

This clonotype was observed at least ten times. The chain links TRBV6-1 to TRBJ1-2; 7 bases fit TRBD1. Per germline, CDR1 MNHNS and CDR2 SASEGT. The CDR3 consists of 16 residues. V lost 0 bases to trimming and J lost 4 bases; unmatched junction nucleotides: 8. CDR3 sequence reads: CASSEAGGQPGYGYTF. Here the CDR3 DNA reads TGTGCCAGCAGTGAAGCCGGGGGACAGCCGGGCTATGGCTACACCTTC.

The chain combines TRBV6-1 with TRBJ1-3; 9 bases fit TRBD1. The CDR3 runs to 16 residues. With 7 bases clipped from V and 0 bases from J, the junction kept 7 bases outside the gene matches. Germline V lookup: CDR1 MNHNS, CDR2 SASEGT. CDR3 amino acids: CASKRDRAYSGNTIYF. In DNA, the CDR3 is TGTGCCAGCAAACGGGACAGGGCATACTCTGGAAACACCATATATTTT.

A remark on this clonotype: One end of the junction varies from germline; a read error may be responsible. The chain links TRBV25-1 to TRBJ2-6; the D call may be TRBD1 or TRBD2 (6 bases each). The CDR3 sequence is 16 residues long. Germline assignment: CDR1 MGHDK and CDR2 SYGVNS. The CDR3 region is CASSEYTYSGASVLTF. CDR3 DNA: TGTGCCAGCAGTGAATACACGTATTCGGGGGCCAGCGTCCTGACTTTC.

This clonotype has just a few counts. The chain employs TRBV9 and TRBJ2-6; tentative D call: TRBD1 (5 bases). Germline lookup yields CDR1 SGDLS and CDR2 YYNGEE. CDR3 length equals 16 residues. Trimming took off 4 bases at V and 0 bases at J, with 11 bases between the two ends. CDR3 sequence (DNA): TGTGCCAGCAGCCTTTCCGACAGCTCTGGGGCCAACGTCCTGACTTTC. This gives the protein CASSLSDSSGANVLTF.

This clonotype occurred many times. This chain links TRBV28 with TRBJ1-6, with D tentatively TRBD1 (5 bases). V lost 7 bases, J lost 6 bases, and 16 bases lay in between. This CDR3 has 15 residues. Germline V gives CDR1 MDHEN, CDR2 SYDVKM. CDR3 coding DNA: TGTGCCAGCACCGTCCAGGGTAGTGGTAATTCACCCCTCCACTTT. Translating it yields CASTVQGSGNSPLHF.

This clonotype was found a few times. The V call is TRBV7-6, the J call TRBJ2-1; D uncertain. The germline V and J ends were trimmed by 3 bases and 5 bases, with 14 bases remaining between them. Germline assignment: CDR1 SGHVS and CDR2 FNYEAQ. This CDR3 is built from 15 residues. As DNA, the CDR3 is TGTGCCAGCAGCTTTCGGCTACAAGCCAACAATGAGCAGTTCTTC. Translated, it gives CASSFRLQANNEQFF.

The chain carries TRBV6-2 or TRBV6-3 and TRBJ1-3; 7 bases line up with TRBD1. The germline V gene encodes CDR1 MNHEY and CDR2 SVGEGT. V was pared by 6 bases and J by 1 base, with 9 bases of the junction left unmatched. The CDR3 loop spans 16 amino acids. This CDR3 reads CASSPPAGGSGNTIYF. The CDR3 DNA is TGTGCCAGCAGCCCTCCCGCAGGGGGGTCTGGAAACACCATATATTTT.

This clonotype was observed at least ten times. The V gene is TRBV20-1, the J gene TRBJ2-1; a weak D match, TRBD2 (6 bases). This CDR3 spans 16 amino acids. Germline V gene lookup returns CDR1 DFQATT and CDR2 SNEGSKA (reference sequence). Deletions cut 1 base from V and 2 bases from J, with 15 bases between. The CDR3 sequence: CSARGAGGLPYNEQFF. Written as DNA, the CDR3 is TGCAGTGCTAGAGGGGCAGGAGGGCTGCCCTACAATGAGCAGTTCTTC.